Listed below are T cell receptor beta chains from one sample, sequenced in a study of T cell changes during pregnancy in multiple sclerosis. The assay was immunoSEQ multiplex PCR, and TCRdb's table has in-frame clones only and misses some. The sample has approximately 100,000 clones, about 90% seen once. The material sequenced was peripheral blood, taken after pregnancy. These receptors were taken from a female donor with multiple sclerosis, enrolled in a pregnancy study. Both conserved end residues are part of each CDR3. A D gene is named only where the DNA matches it firmly. Size values are once, few and many counts, or a class for expanded clones, and some rows have none.

CDR3: CSAILGLAASYEQYF
DNA: TGCAGCGCTATTCTTGGACTAGCGGCGTCCTACGAGCAGTACTTC
V: TRBV29-1
J: TRBJ2-7
D: TRBD2
size: few

CDR3: CAWTPSDGGTTYEQYF
DNA: TGTGCCTGGACCCCCAGCGACGGGGGGACGACCTACGAGCAGTACTTC
V: TRBV30
J: TRBJ2-7
D: TRBD2
size: .

CDR3: CASSLRTGYNQPQHF
DNA: TGTGCCAGCAGCTTAAGAACAGGGTATAATCAGCCCCAGCATTTT
V: TRBV5-6
J: TRBJ1-5
D: .
size: once

CDR3: CACLVSWGYYGYTF
DNA: TGTGCCTGTTTAGTGTCGTGGGGCTACTATGGCTACACCTTC
V: TRBV6-5
J: TRBJ1-2
D: .
size: .

CDR3: CASSLDRIRNQPQHF
DNA: TGTGCCAGCAGCTTGGACAGGATTCGCAATCAGCCCCAGCATTTT
V: TRBV5-8
J: TRBJ1-5
D: .
size: .

CDR3: CASTSMDGTANEKLFF
DNA: TGTGCCAGCACCTCAATGGACGGGACAGCTAATGAAAAACTGTTTTTT
V: TRBV21-1
J: TRBJ1-4
D: .
size: .

CDR3: CASSYSPRGSSDTQYF
DNA: TGTGCCAGCAGTTACTCCCCTCGCGGGAGCTCAGATACGCAGTATTTT
V: TRBV6-5
J: TRBJ2-3
D: TRBD2
size: .

CDR3: CASSVTGALNTEAFF
DNA: TGTGCCAGCAGCGTCACAGGCGCCCTGAACACTGAAGCTTTCTTT
V: TRBV9
J: TRBJ1-1
D: .
size: .

CDR3: CATSGGTGSYNEQFF
DNA: TGTGCCACCAGCGGCGGGACAGGGTCATACAATGAGCAGTTCTTC
V: TRBV15
J: TRBJ2-1
D: TRBD1
size: .

CDR3: CASTGEAFEQYF
DNA: TGTGCCAGCACCGGGGAGGCCTTCGAGCAGTACTTC
V: TRBV2
J: TRBJ2-7
D: .
size: .

CDR3: CASSLPRGNSYEQYF
DNA: TGTGCCAGCAGTTTACCTAGGGGGAACTCCTACGAGCAGTACTTC
V: TRBV28
J: TRBJ2-7
D: .
size: .

CDR3: CASSFNSLSGANVLTF
DNA: TGTGCCAGCAGCTTTAACAGCCTCTCTGGGGCCAACGTCCTGACTTTC
V: TRBV5-6
J: TRBJ2-6
D: .
size: .

CDR3: CASSLSLYTEAFF
DNA: TGTGCCAGCAGTTTGTCCCTATACACTGAAGCTTTCTTT
V: TRBV6-6
J: TRBJ1-1
D: .
size: few

CDR3: CASSSHSFFYEQYF
DNA: TGTGCCAGCAGCTCTCACTCATTCTTCTACGAGCAGTACTTC
V: TRBV6-5
J: TRBJ2-7
D: .
size: .

CDR3: CAWSLTGGRQPQHF
DNA: TGTGCCTGGAGTTTGACAGGGGGACGGCAGCCCCAGCATTTT
V: TRBV30
J: TRBJ1-5
D: TRBD1
size: .

CDR3: CASTREGEAFF
DNA: TGTGCCAGCACGAGGGAGGGCGAAGCTTTCTTT
V: TRBV2
J: TRBJ1-1
D: .
size: few

CDR3: CASSVDRTGNTIYF
DNA: TGTGCCAGCAGCGTAGACAGAACTGGAAACACCATATATTTT
V: TRBV7-9
J: TRBJ1-3
D: .
size: .

CDR3: CASSPALGGPRDTQYF
DNA: TGTGCCAGCAGCCCAGCGCTGGGAGGGCCACGGGATACGCAGTATTTT
V: TRBV7-2
J: TRBJ2-3
D: TRBD2
size: .

CDR3: CATRTSLTEKLFF
DNA: TGCGCCACCCGAACGAGTCTTACGGAAAAACTGTTTTTT
V: TRBV5-1
J: TRBJ1-4
D: .
size: .

CDR3: CASSLPSGFYGYTF
DNA: TGTGCCAGCAGTTTACCCTCAGGGTTTTATGGCTACACCTTC
V: TRBV28
J: TRBJ1-2
D: .
size: .

CDR3: CASSGRNTGELFF
DNA: TGCGCCAGCAGTGGGCGTAATACCGGGGAGCTGTTTTTT
V: TRBV5-1
J: TRBJ2-2
D: .
size: .

CDR3: CASSLGPGTGELFF
DNA: TGTGCCAGCAGCTTAGGACCCGGGACCGGGGAGCTGTTTTTT
V: TRBV7-7
J: TRBJ2-2
D: .
size: .

CDR3: CASITGGAETQYF
DNA: TGTGCCAGCATAACAGGGGGTGCGGAGACCCAGTACTTC
V: TRBV2
J: TRBJ2-5
D: TRBD1
size: once

CDR3: CASSLSRAALTDTQYF
DNA: TGTGCCAGCAGTTTATCGAGGGCCGCCCTCACAGATACGCAGTATTTT
V: TRBV27
J: TRBJ2-3
D: .
size: .

CDR3: CASSRQDSGQPQHF
DNA: TGTGCCAGCTCCCGACAGGACTCGGGTCAGCCCCAGCATTTT
V: TRBV6-1
J: TRBJ1-5
D: .
size: .

CDR3: CASRTSGNTIYF
DNA: TGTGCCTCCCGCACCAGTGGAAACACCATATATTTT
V: TRBV30
J: TRBJ1-3
D: .
size: .

CDR3: CASSLDWEGYTF
DNA: TGTGCCAGCAGCTTAGATTGGGAGGGCTACACCTTC
V: TRBV7-9
J: TRBJ1-2
D: .
size: .

CDR3: CASSSPGDTEAFF
DNA: TGTGCCAGCAGTTCCCCGGGGGACACTGAAGCTTTCTTT
V: TRBV6-5
J: TRBJ1-1
D: .
size: .

CDR3: CASSFGVAASYEQYF
DNA: TGTGCCAGCAGTTTTGGGGTAGCGGCATCCTACGAGCAGTACTTC
V: TRBV28
J: TRBJ2-7
D: .
size: .

CDR3: CASSLGTFRNEQFF
DNA: TGCGCCAGCAGCTTGGGCACTTTTCGAAATGAGCAGTTCTTC
V: TRBV5-1
J: TRBJ2-1
D: .
size: .

CDR3: CASSFERANHIAKNIQYF
DNA: TGTGCCAGCAGTTTTGAGAGGGCTAATCATATAGCCAAAAACATTCAGTACTTC
V: TRBV28
J: TRBJ2-4
D: .
size: .

CDR3: CASSATGDVDTEAFF
DNA: TGTGCCAGCAGCGCGACCGGGGATGTGGACACTGAAGCTTTCTTT
V: TRBV9
J: TRBJ1-1
D: .
size: .

CDR3: CASSWGQSTVNYGYTF
DNA: TGCGCCAGCAGCTGGGGACAGTCTACAGTTAACTATGGCTACACCTTC
V: TRBV5-1
J: TRBJ1-2
D: TRBD1
size: .

CDR3: CASSRTGGETQYF
DNA: TGCGCCAGCAGCCGGACAGGGGGCGAGACCCAGTACTTC
V: TRBV10-2
J: TRBJ2-5
D: TRBD1
size: .

CDR3: CASRGTVNTEAFF
DNA: TGTGCCAGCAGAGGGACAGTAAACACTGAAGCTTTCTTT
V: TRBV6-1
J: TRBJ1-1
D: TRBD1
size: .

CDR3: CASTHEAFF
DNA: TGTGCCAGCACCCATGAAGCTTTCTTT
V: TRBV7-2
J: TRBJ1-1
D: .
size: .

CDR3: CASSGTGINQPQHF
DNA: TGTGCCAGCAGTGGGACAGGGATTAATCAGCCCCAGCATTTT
V: TRBV6-1
J: TRBJ1-5
D: TRBD1
size: .

CDR3: CASSRELASGYNEQFF
DNA: TGCGCCAGCAGCCGTGAGTTGGCTAGCGGTTACAATGAGCAGTTCTTC
V: TRBV5-1
J: TRBJ2-1
D: TRBD2
size: .

CDR3: CASSLAGLAFGSSYNEQFF
DNA: TGTGCCAGCAGCTTGGCGGGACTAGCGTTCGGAAGCTCCTACAATGAGCAGTTCTTC
V: TRBV7-3
J: TRBJ2-1
D: TRBD2
size: .

CDR3: CAWSGLAGGRGNEQFF
DNA: TGTGCCTGGAGTGGGTTGGCGGGAGGTAGAGGGAATGAGCAGTTCTTC
V: TRBV30
J: TRBJ2-1
D: TRBD2
size: .

CDR3: CASAATDYNEQFF
DNA: TGCGCCAGCGCCGCGACAGATTACAATGAGCAGTTCTTC
V: TRBV5-1
J: TRBJ2-1
D: .
size: .

CDR3: CASSPSLQGAIGYTF
DNA: TGTGCCAGCAGTCCCTCACTCCAGGGGGCGATTGGCTACACCTTC
V: TRBV28
J: TRBJ1-2
D: TRBD1
size: .

CDR3: CASTPGTGAETQYF
DNA: TGTGCCAGCACCCCGGGGACAGGGGCGGAGACCCAGTACTTC
V: TRBV2
J: TRBJ2-5
D: TRBD1
size: .

CDR3: CASSLRAGGRGYTF
DNA: TGTGCCAGCAGCTTGCGGGCAGGGGGCCGTGGCTACACCTTC
V: TRBV5-5
J: TRBJ1-2
D: TRBD1
size: .

CDR3: CATSRDVGGSGGGYTF
DNA: TGTGCCACCAGCAGAGATGTCGGAGGGAGTGGAGGCGGCTACACCTTC
V: TRBV15
J: TRBJ1-2
D: .
size: many

CDR3: CASSETSGFRSSTDTQYF
DNA: TGCGCCAGCAGTGAGACTAGCGGGTTCAGGTCTAGCACAGATACGCAGTATTTT
V: TRBV10-2
J: TRBJ2-3
D: TRBD2
size: .